The rows below give T cell receptor beta chains drawn from one sample of a study of blood T cell repertoires in COVID-19. Measured with immunoSEQ multiplex PCR; TCRdb has only the in-frame clones, and not every one. The sample holds roughly 100,000 clones, about 80% seen once. Material: peripheral blood. These receptor sequences come from a woman aged 55-75 years with acute or convalescent COVID-19. Each CDR3 is given with its conserved first and last residue. Each record gives: clone size, V gene, D gene, J gene, CDR3 DNA, CDR3 protein. A D gene is named only where the DNA matches it firmly. Size values are once, few and many counts, or a class for expanded clones, and some rows have none.

abundance: NA; v_gene: TRBV27; d_gene: NA; j_gene: TRBJ2-5; CDR3nt: TGTGCCAGCAGTTTTTCGGGATGGGAGACCCAGTACTTC; CDR3aa: CASSFSGWETQYF
abundance: NA; v_gene: TRBV28; d_gene: TRBD1; j_gene: TRBJ1-6; CDR3nt: TGTGCCAGCAGTCCAGACAGGGGGGAGTGGAGCTCCTATAATTCACCCCTCCACTTT; CDR3aa: CASSPDRGEWSSYNSPLHF
abundance: NA; v_gene: TRBV5-4; d_gene: TRBD1; j_gene: TRBJ2-2; CDR3nt: TGTGCCAGCAGCTTAGGGGGCAGAGGGACAGGGAGAACCGGGGAGCTGTTTTTT; CDR3aa: CASSLGGRGTGRTGELFF
abundance: NA; v_gene: TRBV7-8; d_gene: TRBD1; j_gene: TRBJ1-4; CDR3nt: TGTGCCAGCAGCTCGGGACAGGCAACTAATGAAAAACTGTTTTTT; CDR3aa: CASSSGQATNEKLFF
abundance: NA; v_gene: TRBV29-1; d_gene: NA; j_gene: TRBJ2-7; CDR3nt: TGCAGCGTTGATGGAGGTAGTGGGAGGAGTTTCGAGCAGTACTTC; CDR3aa: CSVDGGSGRSFEQYF
abundance: NA; v_gene: TRBV28; d_gene: TRBD1; j_gene: TRBJ2-7; CDR3nt: TGTGCCAGCAGTTTATTGAGACAGGGGTCCTACGAGCAGTACTTC; CDR3aa: CASSLLRQGSYEQYF
abundance: NA; v_gene: TRBV27; d_gene: TRBD2; j_gene: TRBJ2-2; CDR3nt: TGTGCCAGCAGTCCCCGCAGCGGGGGATCCACCGGGGAGCTGTTTTTT; CDR3aa: CASSPRSGGSTGELFF
abundance: NA; v_gene: TRBV21-1; d_gene: NA; j_gene: TRBJ2-1; CDR3nt: TGTGCCAGCAGCAAAGGGGACAGGCCCCACTACAATGAGCAGTTCTTC; CDR3aa: CASSKGDRPHYNEQFF
abundance: few; v_gene: TRBV5-6; d_gene: NA; j_gene: TRBJ2-7; CDR3nt: TGTGCCAGCAGCTCCCAGGGGTTGCTTCGGCACGAGCAGTACTTC; CDR3aa: CASSSQGLLRHEQYF
abundance: NA; v_gene: TRBV5-6; d_gene: TRBD1; j_gene: TRBJ1-2; CDR3nt: TGTGCCAGCAGCTTGCTACAGGGGGCTCACTATGGCTACACCTTC; CDR3aa: CASSLLQGAHYGYTF
abundance: NA; v_gene: TRBV3-1/TRBV3-2; d_gene: NA; j_gene: TRBJ1-1; CDR3nt: TGTGCCAGCAGCCAAGTCGGGGGAAGCACTGAAGCTTTCTTT; CDR3aa: CASSQVGGSTEAFF
abundance: NA; v_gene: TRBV5-1; d_gene: NA; j_gene: TRBJ1-2; CDR3nt: TGCGCCAGCAGCTTGGGGACAGCCACTAACTATGGCTACACCTTC; CDR3aa: CASSLGTATNYGYTF
abundance: NA; v_gene: TRBV3-1/TRBV3-2; d_gene: TRBD2; j_gene: TRBJ2-5; CDR3nt: TGTGCCAGCAGCCTGACTAGCGCCCAAGAGACCCAGTACTTC; CDR3aa: CASSLTSAQETQYF
abundance: once; v_gene: TRBV19; d_gene: TRBD1; j_gene: TRBJ2-7; CDR3nt: TGTGCCAGTAGTGACAGGACAGGGAGCTCCTACGAGCAGTACTTC; CDR3aa: CASSDRTGSSYEQYF
abundance: NA; v_gene: TRBV27; d_gene: NA; j_gene: TRBJ2-7; CDR3nt: TGTGCCAGCAGTCGTCGCGTGACAGATACCTACGAGCAGTACTTC; CDR3aa: CASSRRVTDTYEQYF
abundance: NA; v_gene: TRBV19; d_gene: TRBD1; j_gene: TRBJ2-6; CDR3nt: TGTGCCAGTAGTTACCGTACAGGGGGTTACTCTGGGGCCAACGTCCTGACTTTC; CDR3aa: CASSYRTGGYSGANVLTF
abundance: NA; v_gene: TRBV27; d_gene: TRBD2; j_gene: TRBJ2-3; CDR3nt: TGTGCCAGCAGCAACCTACTAGCGGGAGGGACGTATACGCAGTATTTT; CDR3aa: CASSNLLAGGTYTQYF
abundance: NA; v_gene: TRBV19; d_gene: TRBD2; j_gene: TRBJ2-3; CDR3nt: TGTGCCAGTAGACTCGGGGCTAGCGGGACAGATACGCAGTATTTT; CDR3aa: CASRLGASGTDTQYF
abundance: NA; v_gene: TRBV4-1; d_gene: NA; j_gene: TRBJ2-1; CDR3nt: TGCGCCAGCAGCCCATCTAGCGCGACTTACAATGAGCAGTTCTTC; CDR3aa: CASSPSSATYNEQFF
abundance: NA; v_gene: TRBV5-1; d_gene: NA; j_gene: TRBJ1-3; CDR3nt: TGCGCCAGCAGCTTGTCAGGGCCTGGAAACACCATATATTTT; CDR3aa: CASSLSGPGNTIYF
abundance: few; v_gene: TRBV2; d_gene: TRBD2; j_gene: TRBJ2-1; CDR3nt: TGTGCCAGCAGCCAAAGGACTAGCGGGAGCTCCTACAATGAGCAGTTCTTC; CDR3aa: CASSQRTSGSSYNEQFF
abundance: few; v_gene: TRBV12-3/TRBV12-4; d_gene: NA; j_gene: TRBJ2-3; CDR3nt: TGTGCCTGTTCGAGGGGGGGGACAGATACGCAGTATTTT; CDR3aa: CACSRGGTDTQYF
abundance: once; v_gene: TRBV5-1; d_gene: NA; j_gene: TRBJ1-1; CDR3nt: TGCGCCAGCAGCTTGAACAGGGTTATCACTGAAGCTTTCTTT; CDR3aa: CASSLNRVITEAFF
abundance: once; v_gene: TRBV28; d_gene: TRBD2; j_gene: TRBJ2-1; CDR3nt: TGTGCCAGCAGTTCCCGAGCGGGAGGGCCGAACAATGAGCAGTTCTTC; CDR3aa: CASSSRAGGPNNEQFF
abundance: once; v_gene: TRBV7-2; d_gene: NA; j_gene: TRBJ2-1; CDR3nt: TGTGCCAGCAGCAAGAGCGGTGCCCCCTCGAATGAGCAGTTCTTC; CDR3aa: CASSKSGAPSNEQFF
abundance: NA; v_gene: TRBV7-2; d_gene: TRBD2; j_gene: TRBJ2-5; CDR3nt: TGTGCCAGCAGCCAAAGGACTAGCGCCGAGACCCAGTACTTC; CDR3aa: CASSQRTSAETQYF
abundance: NA; v_gene: TRBV4-1; d_gene: TRBD2; j_gene: TRBJ2-1; CDR3nt: TGCGCCAGCAGCCAAGGGGAGGGGTACAATGAGCAGTTCTTC; CDR3aa: CASSQGEGYNEQFF
abundance: NA; v_gene: TRBV5-6; d_gene: TRBD2; j_gene: TRBJ2-1; CDR3nt: TGTGCCAGCAGCTTGGGCGTGGGAGGGTACAATGAGCAGTTCTTC; CDR3aa: CASSLGVGGYNEQFF
abundance: NA; v_gene: TRBV2; d_gene: NA; j_gene: TRBJ2-7; CDR3nt: TGTGCCACCCGAAGGGGGTCCTCCTACGAGCAGTACTTC; CDR3aa: CATRRGSSYEQYF
abundance: NA; v_gene: TRBV28; d_gene: NA; j_gene: TRBJ1-5; CDR3nt: TGTGCCAGCAGTTTATTAGGAGGGGAGGGAAATCAGCCCCAGCATTTT; CDR3aa: CASSLLGGEGNQPQHF
abundance: NA; v_gene: TRBV19; d_gene: TRBD1; j_gene: TRBJ1-3; CDR3nt: TGTGCCAGTAGTATCGGGACAGTTCCTGGAAACACCATATATTTT; CDR3aa: CASSIGTVPGNTIYF
abundance: NA; v_gene: TRBV7-8; d_gene: TRBD1; j_gene: TRBJ1-1; CDR3nt: TGTGCCAGCAGCCACCGGTGGGACAGGGACACTGAAGCTTTCTTT; CDR3aa: CASSHRWDRDTEAFF
abundance: NA; v_gene: TRBV2; d_gene: TRBD2; j_gene: TRBJ2-1; CDR3nt: TGTGCCAGCAGGAGGAGCGGGAGGGTAGGGAATGAGCAGTTCTTC; CDR3aa: CASRRSGRVGNEQFF
abundance: NA; v_gene: TRBV28; d_gene: NA; j_gene: TRBJ1-1; CDR3nt: TGTGCCAGCAGTCCCATGGGGGGGAACGATAACACTGAAGCTTTCTTT; CDR3aa: CASSPMGGNDNTEAFF
abundance: NA; v_gene: TRBV11-1; d_gene: NA; j_gene: TRBJ1-1; CDR3nt: TGTGCCAGCAACGGACAAATGAACACTGAAGCTTTCTTT; CDR3aa: CASNGQMNTEAFF
abundance: NA; v_gene: TRBV19; d_gene: NA; j_gene: TRBJ2-4; CDR3nt: TGTGCCAGTAGGGATGACAGGCCCACGGGAAACATTCAGTACTTC; CDR3aa: CASRDDRPTGNIQYF
abundance: NA; v_gene: TRBV5-1; d_gene: NA; j_gene: TRBJ1-4; CDR3nt: TGCGCCAGCAGCTTGGGGGAGGGCTTCAATGAAAAACTGTTTTTT; CDR3aa: CASSLGEGFNEKLFF
abundance: NA; v_gene: TRBV11-2; d_gene: NA; j_gene: TRBJ1-4; CDR3nt: TGTGCCAGCAGCCCGCGCCCTAATGAAAAACTGTTTTTT; CDR3aa: CASSPRPNEKLFF
abundance: NA; v_gene: TRBV9; d_gene: TRBD2; j_gene: TRBJ2-1; CDR3nt: TGTGCCAGCAGCTCGCTAGCGGGAGGGACCAATGAGCAGTTCTTC; CDR3aa: CASSSLAGGTNEQFF
abundance: NA; v_gene: TRBV6-5; d_gene: NA; j_gene: TRBJ1-5; CDR3nt: TGTGCCAGCAGTAGCGGACGGGGAAGCAATCAGCCCCAGCATTTT; CDR3aa: CASSSGRGSNQPQHF
abundance: NA; v_gene: TRBV7-8; d_gene: TRBD2; j_gene: TRBJ2-1; CDR3nt: TGTGCCAGCAGCTCCACTAGCGGGGGGTACAATGAGCAGTTCTTC; CDR3aa: CASSSTSGGYNEQFF
abundance: few; v_gene: TRBV7-2; d_gene: NA; j_gene: TRBJ2-1; CDR3nt: TGTGCCAGCAGCTTACAGGGAAGGGGAGGTGAGCAGTTCTTC; CDR3aa: CASSLQGRGGEQFF
abundance: NA; v_gene: TRBV2; d_gene: TRBD1; j_gene: TRBJ2-2; CDR3nt: TGTGCCAGCAGTGAAGCGCCAGGGGGTGCCGGGGAGCTGTTTTTT; CDR3aa: CASSEAPGGAGELFF